The rows below give T cell receptor beta chains drawn from one sample of a study of blood T cell repertoires in COVID-19. Data came from immunoSEQ multiplex PCR; TCRdb stores just in-frame clones and leaves some out. The sample yields approximately 300,000 clones, around 92% seen once. Sequences were obtained from peripheral blood. These receptors all come from a man in his late teens or twenties who had recovered from COVID-19. CDR3s include the opening cysteine and the closing phenylalanine or tryptophan. A D gene is named only where the DNA matches it firmly. Clone size is not always given. Where it is, it says once, few, many or a class for expanded clones.

abundance,j_gene,d_gene,v_gene,CDR3aa,CDR3nt
NA,TRBJ2-7,NA,TRBV11-2,CASSLGRIYEQYF,TGTGCCAGCAGCCTGGGCAGAATCTACGAGCAGTACTTC
NA,TRBJ2-3,NA,TRBV7-9,CASSSSTDTQYF,TGTGCCAGCAGCTCCTCCACAGATACGCAGTATTTT
once,TRBJ2-7,TRBD1,TRBV18,CASSSGGFSYEQYF,TGTGCCAGCTCCTCAGGGGGATTCTCCTACGAGCAGTACTTC
NA,TRBJ2-7,TRBD2,TRBV9,CASSVGLAFSYEQYF,TGTGCCAGCAGCGTAGGACTAGCGTTCAGCTACGAGCAGTACTTC
NA,TRBJ2-4,NA,TRBV6-5,CASRVGAKNIQYF,TGTGCCAGCCGGGTGGGAGCCAAAAACATTCAGTACTTC
NA,TRBJ2-1,TRBD2,TRBV27,CASSLGTSGANEQFF,TGTGCCAGCAGTTTAGGGACTAGCGGGGCCAATGAGCAGTTCTTC
NA,TRBJ2-7,NA,TRBV2,CASRFRDSYEQYF,TGTGCCAGCAGGTTCCGCGACTCCTACGAGCAGTACTTC
NA,TRBJ2-5,NA,TRBV19,CASSIGVTETQYF,TGTGCCAGTAGTATCGGGGTTACGGAGACCCAGTACTTC
NA,TRBJ1-5,NA,TRBV12-3/TRBV12-4,CASSRDGNQPQHF,TGTGCCAGCAGTCGCGACGGGAATCAGCCCCAGCATTTT
NA,TRBJ2-3,NA,TRBV20-1,CSASWHHIQYF,TGCAGTGCTAGTTGGCACCACATCCAGTATTTT
NA,TRBJ1-2,TRBD1,TRBV9,CASRSTGGRYGYTF,TGTGCCAGCAGATCAACAGGGGGCCGCTATGGCTACACCTTC
NA,TRBJ2-5,NA,TRBV7-3,CASSFGGQETQYF,TGTGCCAGCAGCTTTGGCGGCCAAGAGACCCAGTACTTC
NA,TRBJ2-2,TRBD2,TRBV4-2,CASSRQTSGGRRELFF,TGTGCCAGCAGCCGGCAGACTAGCGGGGGCAGAAGGGAGCTGTTTTTT
NA,TRBJ2-7,NA,TRBV15,CATSRLASIRGSYEQYF,TGTGCCACCAGCAGACTTGCATCGATCAGGGGCTCCTACGAGCAGTACTTC
NA,TRBJ2-5,NA,TRBV5-6,CASSLFSETQYF,TGTGCCAGCAGCTTGTTCTCGGAGACCCAGTACTTC
NA,TRBJ1-1,NA,TRBV19,CASSQGGLEAFF,TGTGCCAGTAGTCAAGGGGGTCTTGAAGCTTTCTTT
NA,TRBJ2-7,TRBD2,TRBV7-9,CAIRTSGYEQYF,TGTGCCATCCGGACTAGCGGCTACGAGCAGTACTTC
NA,TRBJ2-7,NA,TRBV5-1,CASSLGVDEQYF,TGCGCCAGCAGCTTGGGAGTTGACGAGCAGTACTTC
NA,TRBJ2-1,NA,TRBV19,CASKASGATYNEQFF,TGTGCCAGTAAGGCCTCTGGGGCTACCTACAATGAGCAGTTCTTC
NA,TRBJ1-1,NA,TRBV7-2,CASSFGGRGSNTEAFF,TGTGCCAGCAGCTTCGGGGGGCGGGGCTCCAACACTGAAGCTTTCTTT
once,TRBJ1-1,NA,TRBV6-5,CASSYSIGGSEAFF,TGTGCCAGCAGTTACTCAATCGGGGGGAGTGAAGCTTTCTTT
NA,TRBJ1-3,NA,TRBV29-1,CSALDTSGNTIYF,TGCAGCGCCCTTGACACCTCTGGAAACACCATATATTTT
NA,TRBJ2-7,NA,TRBV3-1/TRBV3-2,CASSQDSTLVYEQYF,TGTGCCAGCAGCCAAGACTCAACTTTGGTCTACGAGCAGTACTTC
NA,TRBJ2-1,TRBD2,TRBV3-1/TRBV3-2,CASSQLAGKSYNEQFF,TGTGCCAGCAGCCAATTAGCGGGTAAATCCTACAATGAGCAGTTCTTC
NA,TRBJ1-2,TRBD1,TRBV10-2,CASSVAGTANNYGYTF,TGCGCCAGCAGTGTGGCCGGGACAGCAAATAACTATGGCTACACCTTC
NA,TRBJ2-7,NA,TRBV11-3,CASSLEYWGAYEQYF,TGTGCCAGCAGCTTAGAATACTGGGGGGCCTACGAGCAGTACTTC
NA,TRBJ2-1,NA,TRBV19,CASSVSGSYNEQFF,TGTGCCAGTAGTGTCTCAGGGTCCTACAATGAGCAGTTCTTC